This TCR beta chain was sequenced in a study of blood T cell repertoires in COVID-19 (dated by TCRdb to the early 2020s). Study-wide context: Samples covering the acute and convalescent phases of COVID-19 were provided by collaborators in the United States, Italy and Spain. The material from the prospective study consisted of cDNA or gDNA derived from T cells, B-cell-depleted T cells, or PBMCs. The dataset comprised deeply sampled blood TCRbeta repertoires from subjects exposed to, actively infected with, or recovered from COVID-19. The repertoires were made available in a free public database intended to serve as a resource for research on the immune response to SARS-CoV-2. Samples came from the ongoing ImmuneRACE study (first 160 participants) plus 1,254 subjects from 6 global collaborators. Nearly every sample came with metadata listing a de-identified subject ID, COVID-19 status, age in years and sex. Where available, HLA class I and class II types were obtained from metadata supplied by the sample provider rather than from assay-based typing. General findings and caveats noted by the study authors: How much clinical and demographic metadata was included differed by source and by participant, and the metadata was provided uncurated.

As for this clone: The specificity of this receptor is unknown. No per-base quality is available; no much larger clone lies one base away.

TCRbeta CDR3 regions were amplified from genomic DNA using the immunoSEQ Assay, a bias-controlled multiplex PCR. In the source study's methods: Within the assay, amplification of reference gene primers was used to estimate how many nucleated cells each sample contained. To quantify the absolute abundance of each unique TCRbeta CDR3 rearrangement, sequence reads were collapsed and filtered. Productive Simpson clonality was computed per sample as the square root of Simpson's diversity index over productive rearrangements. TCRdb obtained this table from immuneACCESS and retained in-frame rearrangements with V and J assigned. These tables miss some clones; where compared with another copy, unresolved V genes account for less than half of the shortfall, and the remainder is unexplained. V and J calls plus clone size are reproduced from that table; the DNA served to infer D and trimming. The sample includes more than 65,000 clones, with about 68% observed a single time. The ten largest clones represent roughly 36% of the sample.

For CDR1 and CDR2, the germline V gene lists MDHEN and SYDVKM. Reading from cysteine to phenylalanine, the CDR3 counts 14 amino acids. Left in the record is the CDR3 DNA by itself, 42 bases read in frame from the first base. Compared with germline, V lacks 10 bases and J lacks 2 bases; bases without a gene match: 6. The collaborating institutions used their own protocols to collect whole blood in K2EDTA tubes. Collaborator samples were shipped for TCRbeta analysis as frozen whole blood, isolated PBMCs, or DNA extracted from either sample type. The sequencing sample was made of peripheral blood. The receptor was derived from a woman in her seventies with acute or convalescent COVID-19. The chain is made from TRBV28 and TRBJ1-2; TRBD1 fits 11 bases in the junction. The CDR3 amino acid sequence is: CAIYRDRGNYGYTF. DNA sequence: TGTGCCATCTACCGGGACAGGGGGAACTATGGCTACACCTTC.